One T cell receptor beta chain is described in this entry. The antigen remains unidentified. This entry belongs to a study of shared clonotypes between healthy human individuals. Study results and caveats: Some clonotypes were shared by all four sorted-subset donors, while others were not shared. The non-shared ones had lower generation probabilities than the shared ones. Across a handful of donors, naive CD4 shared about 5%, naive CD8 more than 3%, memory CD4 roughly 2.5%, memory CD8 around 0.36%.

TCRdb keeps only in-frame clones here, not all; method: immunoSEQ multiplex PCR. Of about 380,000 clones in the sample, 90% to 97% were seen once. Trimming took off 6 bases at V and 2 bases at J, with 12 bases between the two ends. The V gene's germline CDR1 is SQVTM and CDR2 ANQGSEA. The CDR3 consists of 13 residues. This clonotype originated in a man aged 25 to 40 in good health. The V gene is TRBV29-1, the J gene TRBJ2-3; TRBD2 is a possible D gene (6 bases). Sequencing was carried out using memory CD8+ T cells sorted from blood. The subset denotes: CD45RO+ cells pooled with CCR7-negative TemRA cells. CDR3 DNA: TGCAGCGTGACTAGAACTTCCACAGATACGCAGTATTTT. This codes for CSVTRTSTDTQYF.